The 21 T cell receptor beta chains below all came from one sample that was sequenced in a study of cytomegalovirus exposure and HLA in healthy donors. In the PCR, 60 Vbeta and 13 Jbeta primers were used. Sequencing used immunoSEQ multiplex PCR; TCRdb keeps in-frame clones, though not all of them. The data hold tens of thousands of clones, with 55% to 70% observed a single time. Sequencing input: PBMCs. The origin of the receptors is a boy under 18 in good health and CMV-seropositive.

This clone was seen only a few times. V gene TRBV4-3 combines with J gene TRBJ2-7, with D possibly TRBD2 on 6 matching bases. V was cut by 0 bases and J by 7 bases, with 19 bases left in between. In germline, CDR1 is LGHNA, CDR2 YSLEER. This CDR3 comprises 16 residues. The CDR3 protein is CASSQDGWVSGGEQYF. Written as DNA, the CDR3 is TGCGCCAGCAGCCAAGACGGTTGGGTTAGCGGTGGGGAGCAGTACTTC.

This clone was recorded only once. CDR3 nucleotides: TGTGCCAGCAGTGAAGAGTCAGACTCTTTCTACGAGCAGTACTTC. Translation gives CASSEESDSFYEQYF. J is TRBJ2-7 and V is TRBV6-1; D call uncertain. Trimming took off 1 base at V and 3 bases at J, with 13 bases between the two ends. The CDR3 is 15 residues long. From germline, CDR1 is MNHNS and CDR2 SASEGT.

This clone has more than one count but fewer than ten. The chain combines TRBV6-1 with TRBJ2-7; D is ambiguous. Germline loops: CDR1 MNHNS, CDR2 SASEGT. Trimming removed 1 base from V and 2 bases from J, with 6 bases in between. This CDR3 comprises 13 residues. The CDR3 DNA is TGTGCCAGCAGTGAAGGAGTAGCCTACGAGCAGTACTTC. Amino acids: CASSEGVAYEQYF.

As DNA, the CDR3 is TGCAGCGTCCCCCTGGGGGCTGCAGCTTTCTTT. Protein sequence: CSVPLGAAAFF. This chain links TRBV29-1 with TRBJ1-1; possibly TRBD1 for D (6 bases). Deletions cut 6 bases from V and 10 bases from J, with 15 bases between. The length of the CDR3 is 11 residues. Germline CDR1 reads SQVTM; CDR2 reads ANQGSEA.

The V call is TRBV4-1, the J call TRBJ2-3; 9 positions match TRBD2. V lost 4 bases, J lost 5 bases, and 19 bases stayed unmatched. Per germline, CDR1 MGHRA and CDR2 YSYEKL. The CDR3 is 19 amino acids. The CDR3 DNA is TGCGCCAGCAGCCCGTCCTCGCGGGGGGGCCTAATCTCTGGAGATACGCAGTATTTT. Encoded protein: CASSPSSRGGLISGDTQYF.

The chain has TRBV6-6 and TRBJ1-2; no reliable D call. The CDR3 sequence is 15 residues long. The V end lost 5 bases, the J end lost 0 bases, and 13 bases lay between the germline ends. Germline CDR1 is MNHNY and CDR2 is SVGAGI (reference sequence). The CDR3 is CASSAAVSTNYGYTF. The CDR3, as DNA: TGTGCCAGCAGTGCCGCGGTTTCTACTAACTATGGCTACACCTTC.

Written as DNA, the CDR3 is TGTGCCAGCTCGCGGGGGGGGAGCACAGATACGCAGTATTTT. It encodes CASSRGGSTDTQYF. V is TRBV7-3 and J is TRBJ2-3; 9 positions agree with TRBD2. CDR1 and CDR2 from the germline V gene are SGHTA and FQGTGA. After removal of 8 bases from V and 0 bases from J, the junction contained 3 bases not matched to a gene. The CDR3 is made up of 14 amino acids.

This clone was observed a few times. Germline is not matched at one junction end, which may reflect a read error. This chain uses TRBV7-9 with TRBJ2-7; no definite D call. The CDR3 is made up of 12 amino acids. Per germline, CDR1 SEHNR and CDR2 FQNEAQ (reference sequence). The CDR3 reads CASSPELYVQYF. Here the CDR3 DNA reads TGTGCCAGCAGCCCCGAGTTGTACGTGCAGTACTTC.

There are a few counts of this clone. V is TRBV6-5 and J is TRBJ1-2, with no clear D. V lost 6 bases and J lost 4, with 18 bases in between. Germline CDR1 is MNHEY and CDR2 is SVGAGI. The CDR3 has 15 amino acids. The CDR3 nucleotides are TGTGCCAGCAGATCCCTCCAGAGGGTTGTCTATGGCTACACCTTC. Amino acids: CASRSLQRVVYGYTF.

The gene calls are TRBV27 and TRBJ1-2; unclear D gene. CDR1 is MNHEY and CDR2 is SMNVEV in the germline V gene (reference sequence). Trimming removed 5 bases from V and 0 bases from J, with 7 bases in between. The CDR3 consists of 13 residues. The CDR3 loop is CASSRSANYGYTF. For the CDR3, the DNA is TGTGCCAGCAGTAGATCAGCTAACTATGGCTACACCTTC.

This clone appeared a few times. The CDR3 DNA follows: TGTGCCAGCAGCTTTTCTAGCGGGGGAAATACGCAGTATTTT. Translating gives CASSFSSGGNTQYF. The chain employs TRBV7-6 and TRBJ2-3; 10 nucleotides line up with TRBD2. There are 14 residues in the CDR3. The germline V gene has CDR1 SGHVS and CDR2 FNYEAQ. The junction had 4 bases not matched to a gene; V was cut back by 3 bases and J by 7 bases.

The chain has TRBV29-1 and TRBJ2-1; D is unclear. CDR3 length equals 12 residues. Deletions cut 7 bases from V and 3 bases from J, with 10 bases between. CDR1 is SQVTM, CDR2 ANQGSEA, per germline. The CDR3 spells CSGVTRYNEQFF. The CDR3 DNA follows: TGCAGCGGCGTCACCCGCTACAATGAGCAGTTCTTC.

This clone was recorded a few times. The rearrangement links TRBV2 to TRBJ2-1; D gene ambiguous. In germline, CDR1 is SNHLY, CDR2 FYNNEI. Trimming removed 2 bases from V and 9 bases from J, with 17 bases in between. The CDR3 has 15 amino acids. The CDR3 DNA reads TGTGCCAGCAGTGAATTTATGCCCGGGTCCACTGAGCAGTTCTTC. Amino acid sequence: CASSEFMPGSTEQFF.

The chain joins TRBV29-1 to TRBJ2-1, with TRBD2 identical over 11 bases. The CDR3 length is 15 residues. Germline V gives CDR1 SQVTM, CDR2 ANQGSEA. The V and J ends lost 0 bases and 10 bases, in that order; junction bases with no gene match: 8. In nucleotides, the CDR3 is TGCAGCGTTGAAGATATAGCGGGAGGGCCAGGAGAGCAGTTCTTC. Translating gives CSVEDIAGGPGEQFF.

This clone is a singleton in its sample. The chain combines TRBV13 with TRBJ2-1; 8 bases map to TRBD1. The CDR3 covers 15 residues. After removal of 5 bases from V and 5 bases from J, the junction contained 8 bases not matched to a gene. Germline-derived CDR1 and CDR2 are PRHDT and FYEKMQ (reference sequence). This CDR3 is CASSRGQGANNEQFF. The CDR3 coding sequence is TGTGCCAGCAGCCGAGGGCAGGGGGCAAACAATGAGCAGTTCTTC.

A few counts support this clone. The chain links TRBV28 to TRBJ1-5; 10 positions match TRBD1. V was clipped by 6 bases and J by 10 bases; unmatched bases: 9. The CDR3 totals 14 residues. Germline V lookup: CDR1 MDHEN, CDR2 SYDVKM. CDR3 region: CASRETGGAGPQHF. The CDR3 nucleotides read TGTGCCAGCAGAGAGACAGGGGGCGCGGGACCCCAGCATTTT.

This chain connects TRBV2 to TRBJ2-2; 7 bases fit TRBD1. Germline CDR1 SNHLY, CDR2 FYNNEI. CDR3 size: 15 residues. V shed 5 bases and J 4 bases; nucleotides not matched to a gene: 7. Here the CDR3 DNA reads TGTGCCAGCAGTACTACCTCAGGGGGCACCGGGGAGCTGTTTTTT. Residues: CASSTTSGGTGELFF.

This clone was seen a few times. This chain's CDR3 is CASSPGLAATDTQYF. The CDR3, as DNA: TGCGCCAGCAGCCCGGGACTAGCGGCCACAGATACGCAGTATTTT. The chain combines TRBV5-1 with TRBJ2-3; 11 bases fit TRBD2. V lost 4 bases, J lost 2 bases, and 3 bases stayed unmatched. This CDR3 spans 15 amino acids. From germline, CDR1 is SGHRS and CDR2 YFSETQ.

This clone has more than one count but fewer than ten. The chain joins TRBV5-6 to TRBJ1-1, with unresolved D. Trimming took 6 bases from V and 2 from J, leaving 8 bases between them. In germline, CDR1 is SGHDT, CDR2 YYEEEE. The CDR3 spans 12 residues. The chain's CDR3 is CASNRFNTEAFF. CDR3 sequence (DNA): TGTGCCAGCAACAGATTTAACACTGAAGCTTTCTTT. The full variable domain, with the rest looked up from reference TRBV5-6 and TRBJ1-1, is DAGVTQSPTHLIKTRGQQVTLRCSPKSGHDTVSWYQQALGQGPQFIFQYYEEEERQRGNFPDRFSGHQFPNYSSELNVNALLLGDSALYLCASNRFNTEAFFGQGTRLTVV.

The rearrangement uses TRBV18 and TRBJ2-7; TRBD1 aligns across 8 bases. This CDR3 contains 16 residues. J lost 0 bases, V lost 4 bases, and 8 bases had no gene match. In germline, CDR1 is KGHSH, CDR2 LQKENI. CDR3 protein: CASSLAQGQGSYEQYF. As DNA, the CDR3 is TGTGCCAGCTCACTAGCCCAAGGACAGGGCTCCTACGAGCAGTACTTC.

The rearrangement links TRBV5-1 to TRBJ2-7, with D perhaps TRBD1 (6 bases). This CDR3 spans 14 amino acids. Germline lookup yields CDR1 SGHRS and CDR2 YFSETQ. Trimming cost V 1 base and J 0 bases, with 8 bases left between them. CDR3 sequence (DNA): TGCGCCAGCAGCTTGACGGACAGCTCCTACGAGCAGTACTTC. It encodes CASSLTDSSYEQYF.